Below are 4 T cell receptor beta chains sequenced from a single sample in a study of blood T cell repertoires in COVID-19. Profiling relied on immunoSEQ multiplex PCR, and the TCRdb table lists in-frame clones only, not all of them. The sample holds 250,000 or so clones, approximately 90% seen once. The sequenced sample consisted of PBMCs or T cells enriched from blood (not recorded which). These receptors all come from a man between 40 and 49 years old who had been exposed to COVID-19.

The chain combines TRBV5-1 with TRBJ2-1; D is perhaps TRBD1 (6 bases). From germline, CDR1 is SGHRS and CDR2 YFSETQ. CDR3 size: 16 residues. Trimming cost V 4 bases and J 7 bases, with 21 bases left between them. Here the CDR3 reads CASSRSLRGRLNEQFF. The CDR3 DNA reads TGCGCCAGCAGCCGGAGCCTCAGGGGCAGGTTGAATGAGCAGTTCTTC. Together with reference TRBV5-1 and TRBJ2-1, the CDR3 gives the full variable domain: KAGVTQTPRYLIKTRGQQVTLSCSPISGHRSVSWYQQTPGQGLQFLFEYFSETQRNKGNFPGRFSGRQFSNSRSEMNVSTLELGDSALYLCASSRSLRGRLNEQFFGPGTRLTVL.

This chain uses TRBV2 with TRBJ1-6; D is undetermined. V lost 5 bases, J lost 6 bases, and 8 bases lay in between. Germline assignment: CDR1 SNHLY and CDR2 FYNNEI. CDR3 length: 13 amino acids. CDR3 amino acids: CASSSEVNSPLHF. In DNA, the CDR3 is TGTGCCAGCAGTAGTGAGGTTAATTCACCCCTCCACTTT.

The chain combines TRBV6-1 with TRBJ1-1; possibly TRBD1 for D (5 bases). V gave up 1 base and J gave up 5 bases, with 14 bases separating them. The CDR3 is 15 residues long. Germline V CDR1 and CDR2: MNHNS, SASEGT. Here the CDR3 reads CASSEEVSGLTEAFF. DNA of the CDR3: TGTGCCAGCAGTGAAGAGGTTTCAGGGTTAACTGAAGCTTTCTTT.

J is TRBJ1-3 and V is TRBV7-2; D perhaps matches TRBD1 (5 bases). With 3 bases removed from V and 2 bases from J, the gap between germline ends came to 14 bases. The germline V gene encodes CDR1 SGHTA and CDR2 FQGNSA. The CDR3 sequence is 16 residues long. The CDR3 region has the DNA TGTGCCAGCAGCTTTTTACTCGGGGGAACTGGAAACACCATATATTTT. The encoded protein is CASSFLLGGTGNTIYF.